One and the same sample provided the 10 T cell receptor beta chains below, sequenced in a study of blood T cells in healthy people across ages. Using a J-beta primer mix together with a sample-barcoded 5' primer, a second PCR was run for about 6 to 11 cycles. MiXCR, run by TCRdb on the 5' RACE reads, gives a single entry per CDR3 protein. Counted here are around 670,000 distinct CDR3 sequences, about 30% occurring once; the ten biggest clones make up approximately 14%. The sequenced material came from blood. These receptors were collected from a woman older than 75 in good health.

Many counts were recorded for this clonotype. The rearrangement links TRBV25-1 to TRBJ2-3; TRBD1 is a possible D gene (5 bases). This CDR3 has 13 residues. Germline V gives CDR1 MGHDK, CDR2 SYGVNS. V was clipped by 2 bases and J by 10 bases, with 13 bases between them. The CDR3 loop is CASSEASRAAQYF. CDR3 nucleotides: TGTGCCAGCAGTGAAGCTTCCAGGGCGGCGCAGTATTTT.

This clonotype was picked up many times. The V call is TRBV4-3, the J call TRBJ1-2, with D unresolved. CDR3 length: 14 amino acids. Germline V gene sequence: CDR1 LGHNA, CDR2 YSLEER. Trimming pared 8 bases from V and 7 bases from J, leaving 20 bases between. The CDR3 DNA is TGCGCCAGCTCCCACGACGAAGGGAGACTTGGCTACACCTTC. This codes for CASSHDEGRLGYTF.

Concerning this clonotype itself: A read error may explain this, as a much larger clone is one base away. The gene calls are TRBV29-1 and TRBJ2-1; TRBD2 matches at 8 bases. CDR1 and CDR2 from the germline V gene are SQVTM and ANQGSEA. J was trimmed by 15 bases and V by 6 bases; bases with no gene match: 10. The length of the CDR3 is 11 residues. The CDR3 reads CSVGHSGVGFF. The CDR3 region has the DNA TGCAGCGTGGGTCATAGCGGGGTAGGGTTCTTC.

The chain couples TRBV11-1 to TRBJ2-7; D may match TRBD1 or TRBD2 (8 bases each). This CDR3 is 21 amino acids long. The V gene lost 2 bases and the J gene lost 3 bases, with 32 bases spanning the gap. Germline-derived CDR1 and CDR2 are SGHAT and FQDESV (reference sequence). DNA for the CDR3: TGTGCCAGCAGCTTATTCCTTGCCGGGACAGGAAGACTAGCGCGCCTCTACGAGCAGTACTTC. Protein sequence: CASSLFLAGTGRLARLYEQYF.

This clonotype was seen many times. This chain links TRBV10-3 with TRBJ2-5; tentatively, D is TRBD1 (5 bases). V was trimmed by 3 bases and J by 11 bases, leaving 19 bases between them. Germline lookup yields CDR1 ENHRY and CDR2 SYGVKD. This CDR3 comprises 14 residues. CDR3 protein: CAISDTGRISEQYF. The CDR3 DNA sequence: TGTGCCATCAGTGATACAGGACGGATCAGTGAGCAGTACTTC.

Of note for this clonotype: A much more abundant neighbour one base away suggests this may be a read error. This chain uses TRBV2 with TRBJ2-7; D is possibly TRBD2 (6 bases). Germline V gene data show CDR1 as SNHLY and CDR2 as FYNNEI. This CDR3 has 13 residues. Written as DNA, the CDR3 is TGTACCAGCAGTTGGATGGACTACAATGAGCAGTACTTC. It is translated as CTSSWMDYNEQYF.

In its sample, this clonotype was seen a few times. A single base separates this from a much larger clone, so it may be a read error. The chain combines TRBV7-9 with TRBJ2-5; D assignment may be TRBD1 or TRBD2 (6 bases each). V lost 5 bases and J 11 bases, leaving 30 bases between the germline ends. From germline, CDR1 is SEHNR and CDR2 FQNEAQ (reference sequence). CDR3 length equals 17 residues. The CDR3 DNA is TGTGCCAGCAGCCCTATTGGGACTCTAATCGGGGGCAATGAGCAGTACTTC. This gives the protein CASSPIGTLIGGNEQYF.

This clonotype was counted only a few times. Compared with germline, one end of the junction differs, possibly owing to a read error. The rearrangement uses TRBV18 and TRBJ1-1; D unclear. The CDR3 is made up of 15 amino acids. Germline values: CDR1 KGHSH, CDR2 LQKENI. This chain's CDR3 is CASPPTRLMNTEAFF. CDR3 DNA: TGTGCCAGCCCACCAACCCGCCTCATGAACACTGAAGCTTTCTTT.

The CDR3 loop is CASSLSARGGGDTQYF. The CDR3 nucleotides read TGTGCCAGCAGTTTAAGTGCTAGAGGGGGGGGAGATACGCAGTATTTT. The chain uses TRBV12-3 or TRBV12-4 and TRBJ2-3; D perhaps matches TRBD2 (7 bases). Trimming removed 2 bases from V and 5 bases from J, with 17 bases in between. This CDR3 has 16 amino acids.

V gene TRBV21-1 combines with J gene TRBJ2-4; the D call of TRBD1 is as the table states it, not checked on the DNA. TRBV21-1 is noted as a pseudogene. The CDR3 runs 15 residues. CDR3 sequence: CASSKVPQKRGRWYF. The CDR3 nucleotides are TGTGCCAGCAGCAAAGTGCCCCAGAAGAGGGGGCGTTGGTACTTC.